The clone carrying this T cell receptor beta chain was seen at least ten times. Antigen unknown. These data come from a study of CD8 T cells in ankylosing spondylitis. Whole-study findings and limits: Clones linked with disease were CD8+ and fairly uncommon in the peripheral blood.

MiXCR was run by TCRdb on the 5' RACE reads, yielding one entry per CDR3 protein. The data contain about 100,000 distinct CDR3 sequences, under 30% of them singletons. Trimming stripped 1 base from V and 3 bases from J, with 13 bases between. Germline CDR1 SQVTM, CDR2 ANQGSEA. CDR3 length: 15 residues. This TCR came from a male donor with ankylosing spondylitis. V usage is TRBV29-1 and J usage is TRBJ2-1, with a tentative D call TRBD1 (5 bases). The sequencing sample was made of synovial fluid, either unsorted or a sorted T cell fraction (not recorded which). The CDR3 bases are TGCAGCGTTGAAGGCAGGGCAATATTCTACAATGAGCAGTTCTTC. As protein: CSVEGRAIFYNEQFF.